A single sample is the source of the 30 T cell receptor beta chains below, sequenced in a study of identical twins. MiXCR, applied by TCRdb to the 5' RACE reads, yields one record per CDR3 protein. The repertoire holds about 810,000 distinct CDR3 sequences, about 12% seen once, with about 1.6% in the top ten. This sample was shared with a second study, whose subject was yellow fever vaccine responses in identical twins.

Sequenced input: PBMCs. Every receptor here comes from a woman aged 18-30 years in good health.

This clonotype has just a few counts. This chain links TRBV11-2 with TRBJ2-2; D is ambiguous. The V gene lost 5 bases and the J gene lost 0 bases, with 10 bases spanning the gap. The CDR3 totals 15 residues. Germline CDR1 and CDR2: SGHAT and FQNNGV. CDR3 loop: CASSAYTPNTGELFF. The CDR3 nucleotides are TGTGCCAGCAGCGCCTACACTCCGAACACCGGGGAGCTGTTTTTT.

The chain recombines TRBV7-6 with TRBJ2-5; TRBD2 matches 14 bases. V was clipped by 5 bases and J by 4 bases; unmatched bases: 9. The CDR3 loop spans 17 amino acids. CDR1 is SGHVS, CDR2 FNYEAQ, per germline. The CDR3 spells CASSTRLAGGRGETQYF. CDR3 nucleotide sequence: TGTGCCAGCAGCACCAGACTAGCGGGGGGGAGGGGAGAGACCCAGTACTTC.

This chain connects TRBV12-3 or TRBV12-4 to TRBJ2-7; 8 bases line up with TRBD1. Trimming took 3 bases from V and 5 from J; bases not matched to a gene: 9. The length of the CDR3 is 15 residues. The CDR3 sequence: CASSFGSGGLNEQYF. Here the CDR3 DNA reads TGTGCCAGCAGTTTCGGTTCAGGGGGCCTTAACGAGCAGTACTTC.

Concerning this clonotype: The junction departs from the called germline gene at one end, perhaps through a read error. The chain has TRBV28 and TRBJ2-3, with 9 bases identical to TRBD2. Germline loops: CDR1 MDHEN, CDR2 SYDVKM. The CDR3 loop spans 15 amino acids. Written as DNA, the CDR3 is TGTGCCAGCAGCAAAGCGGGGGGCCGCACCGATACGCAGTATTTT. Protein: CASSKAGGRTDTQYF.

V usage is TRBV7-9 and J usage is TRBJ2-2, with D hard to call. CDR3 length equals 13 residues. Germline CDR1 is SEHNR and CDR2 is FQNEAQ (reference sequence). V was clipped by 7 bases and J by 6 bases, with 12 bases between them. The CDR3 loop reads CASTTPSSGELFF. CDR3 bases: TGTGCCAGCACAACCCCCTCGTCCGGGGAGCTGTTTTTT.

This clonotype was counted only a few times. The rearrangement joins TRBV20-1 to TRBJ2-7; 7 bases align to TRBD1. V lost 1 base to trimming and J lost 2 bases; unmatched junction nucleotides: 5. Germline V CDR1 and CDR2: DFQATT, SNEGSKA (reference sequence). CDR3 length equals 14 residues. CDR3 sequence: CSARVGQVAYEQYF. CDR3 DNA: TGCAGTGCTAGAGTAGGACAGGTAGCCTACGAGCAGTACTTC.

This clonotype appeared many times. The chain recombines TRBV12-3 or TRBV12-4 with TRBJ2-2, with D possibly TRBD2 on 6 matching bases. Trimming removed 7 bases at V and 3 bases at J, with 18 bases between. The CDR3 is 16 residues long. CDR3 DNA sequence: TGTGCCAGCACCTGGACTAACCTATACTACACCGGGGAGCTGTTTTTT. The encoded protein is CASTWTNLYYTGELFF.

This rearrangement joins TRBV7-9 to TRBJ2-5; perhaps TRBD2 as D (5 bases). CDR1 SEHNR and CDR2 FQNEAQ come from the germline V gene (reference sequence). Trimming took off 3 bases at V and 5 bases at J, with 13 bases between the two ends. The CDR3 spans 14 residues. The CDR3 loop reads CASSFPGKRETQYF. The DNA for the CDR3 is TGTGCCAGCAGCTTTCCGGGAAAGAGGGAGACCCAGTACTTC. Combining the CDR3 with reference TRBV7-9 and TRBJ2-5 gives the whole variable domain DTGVSQNPRHKITKRGQNVTFRCDPISEHNRLYWYRQTLGQGPEFLTYFQNEAQLEKSRLLSDRFSAERPKGSFSTLEIQRTEQGDSAMYLCASSFPGKRETQYFGPGTRLLVL.

This clonotype was recorded a few times. The gene calls are TRBV15 and TRBJ2-3; 11 bases line up with TRBD2. CDR1 is LNHNV and CDR2 is YYDKDF in the germline V gene (reference sequence). V lost 0 bases and J lost 0; bases outside the gene matches: 8. CDR3 length: 19 residues. The CDR3 DNA reads as TGTGCCACCAGCAGAGATCTGCTAGCGGGGGGCTCTAGCACAGATACGCAGTATTTT. This codes for CATSRDLLAGGSSTDTQYF.

This clonotype was counted between two and nine times. The rearrangement links TRBV27 to TRBJ2-7, with D perhaps TRBD2 (6 bases). The germline V and J ends were trimmed by 4 bases and 4 bases, with 14 bases remaining between them. The CDR3 runs to 14 residues. From germline, CDR1 is MNHEY and CDR2 SMNVEV (reference sequence). CDR3 nucleotides: TGTGCCAGCAGTTCCTCCCGGGACTTTTACGAGCAGTACTTC. Translated, it gives CASSSSRDFYEQYF.

This chain joins TRBV7-3 and TRBJ2-2; D possibly corresponds to TRBD2 (6 bases). Per the germline V gene, CDR1 is SGHTA and CDR2 is FQGTGA. The CDR3 totals 17 residues. Trimming cost V 3 bases and J 7 bases, with 21 bases left between them. CDR3 sequence reads: CASSFLADGSVGGELFF. CDR3 coding DNA: TGTGCCAGCAGCTTCCTCGCTGACGGGAGTGTGGGCGGGGAGCTGTTTTTT.

The gene calls are TRBV15 and TRBJ2-3; 10 nucleotides line up with TRBD1. The V segment lost 5 bases and the J segment 3 bases; nucleotides outside the gene matches: 8. The CDR3 is 16 amino acids. CDR1 is LNHNV and CDR2 is YYDKDF in the germline V gene (reference sequence). CDR3 in amino acids: CATSRGQGNPTDTQYF. CDR3 DNA sequence: TGTGCCACCAGCCGGGGACAGGGGAACCCAACAGATACGCAGTATTTT.

In its sample, this clonotype was seen a few times. This chain joins TRBV6-5 and TRBJ1-1, with D possibly matching TRBD1 (5 bases). In germline, CDR1 is MNHEY, CDR2 SVGAGI. V lost 0 bases to trimming and J lost 7 bases, with 9 bases between them. The CDR3 sequence is 13 residues long. This chain's CDR3 is CASSYSTRGEAFF. DNA for the CDR3: TGTGCCAGCAGTTACTCCACAAGGGGTGAAGCTTTCTTT.

In this sample, this clonotype turned up a few times. The V gene is TRBV7-8, the J gene TRBJ2-7; D gene ambiguous. CDR3 length: 15 amino acids. Looked up from germline, CDR1 is SGHVS and CDR2 is FQNEAQ. Trimming stripped 1 base from V and 0 bases from J, with 10 bases between. The CDR3 sequence is CASSLDVRSSYEQYF. Here the CDR3 DNA reads TGTGCCAGCAGCTTAGATGTCAGGAGCTCCTACGAGCAGTACTTC.

This clonotype has only a few counts. The V call is TRBV20-1, the J call TRBJ2-7, with D unclear. V lost 1 base and J lost 3, with 7 bases in between. The germline V gene has CDR1 DFQATT and CDR2 SNEGSKA (reference sequence). The CDR3 runs 12 residues. The CDR3 protein is CSARASRYEQYV. The CDR3 DNA follows: TGCAGTGCTAGAGCCTCCCGCTACGAGCAGTACGTC.

The chain has TRBV7-7 and TRBJ2-6, with D perhaps matching TRBD1 or TRBD2 (6 bases each). The CDR3 spans 17 residues. In germline, CDR1 is SSHAT, CDR2 FNYEAQ (reference sequence). V gave up 0 bases and J gave up 1 base, with 10 bases separating them. CDR3 sequence (DNA): TGTGCCAGCAGCTTAGCCCGGGGGCGATCTGGGGCCAACGTCCTGACTTTC. It translates to CASSLARGRSGANVLTF.

The rearrangement uses TRBV12-3 or TRBV12-4 and TRBJ2-4, with a tentative D call TRBD1 (6 bases). With 5 bases removed from V and 5 bases from J, the gap between germline ends came to 13 bases. The CDR3 consists of 14 residues. CDR3 nucleotide sequence: TGTGCCAGCAGTCCACGGGACAACCAAAACATTCAGTACTTC. Protein product: CASSPRDNQNIQYF.

The rearrangement uses TRBV6-5 and TRBJ1-1; perhaps TRBD1 as D (5 bases). CDR1 is MNHEY, CDR2 SVGAGI, per germline. This CDR3 is 14 amino acids long. Between the trimmed V and J ends, which lost 4 bases and 5 bases, there was a span of 14 bases. The CDR3 sequence: CASSSEGRGTEAFF. DNA of the CDR3: TGTGCCAGCAGTTCGGAGGGGAGAGGAACTGAAGCTTTCTTT.

The chain carries TRBV5-5 and TRBJ2-2; 8 positions agree with TRBD2. The CDR3 contains 16 residues. Germline V CDR1 and CDR2: SGHKS, YYEKEE (reference sequence). The V and J ends lost 5 bases and 5 bases, in that order; junction bases with no gene match: 11. The CDR3 loop reads CASRWASGLKTGELFF. CDR3 nucleotides: TGTGCCAGCAGATGGGCTAGCGGGTTAAAGACCGGGGAGCTGTTTTTT.

The chain couples TRBV6-4 to TRBJ2-1; 7 positions match TRBD2. The V and J ends lost 2 bases and 14 bases, in that order; junction bases with no gene match: 6. This CDR3 spans 12 amino acids. In germline, CDR1 is MRHNA, CDR2 SNTAGT. CDR3 residues: CASSDSRGGEFF. CDR3 sequence (DNA): TGTGCCAGCAGTGACAGCCGGGGAGGGGAGTTCTTC.

The sample holds many counts of this clonotype. CDR3 sequence: CASSLLGGETQYF. CDR3 nucleotide sequence: TGTGCCAGCAGCTTACTGGGCGGGGAGACCCAGTACTTC. The chain is built from TRBV7-8 and TRBJ2-5, with D tentatively TRBD2 (5 bases). CDR3 length: 13 residues. Deletions cut 2 bases from V and 5 bases from J, with 9 bases between. The germline CDR1 and CDR2 sequences are SGHVS and FQNEAQ. The full variable domain, with the rest looked up from reference TRBV7-8 and TRBJ2-5, is GAGVSQSPRYKVAKRGQDVALRCDPISGHVSLFWYQQALGQGPEFLTYFQNEAQLDKSGLPSDRFFAERPEGSVSTLKIQRTQQEDSAVYLCASSLLGGETQYFGPGTRLLVL.

The sample holds a few counts of this clonotype. The rearrangement uses TRBV9 and TRBJ1-6; tentative D call: TRBD1 (5 bases). This CDR3 has 15 residues. Germline V CDR1 and CDR2: SGDLS, YYNGEE. The V end lost 3 bases, the J end lost 9 bases, and 16 bases lay between the germline ends. The CDR3 nucleotides read TGTGCCAGCAGCGCAATAGACCAGGGATTTTCACCCCTCCACTTT. Its translation: CASSAIDQGFSPLHF.

This clonotype was detected ten times or more. J is TRBJ1-6 and V is TRBV18, with TRBD1 matching over 7 bases. This CDR3 is built from 15 residues. Germline V gene data show CDR1 as KGHSH and CDR2 as LQKENI. V lost 3 bases to trimming and J lost 4 bases; unmatched junction nucleotides: 3. CDR3 amino acids: CASSPAGQYNSPLHF. The DNA of the CDR3 is TGTGCCAGCTCACCTGCGGGACAGTATAATTCACCCCTCCACTTT. Using reference TRBV18 and TRBJ1-6 for the parts outside the CDR3, the full variable domain is NAGVMQNPRHLVRRRGQEARLRCSPMKGHSHVYWYRQLPEEGLKFMVYLQKENIIDESGMPKERFSAEFPKEGPSILRIQQVVRGDSAAYFCASSPAGQYNSPLHFGNGTRLTVT.

The J gene is TRBJ2-6, the V gene TRBV6-5; D remains unclear. CDR1 is MNHEY, CDR2 SVGAGI, per germline. Trimming stripped 0 bases from V and 0 bases from J, with 9 bases between. CDR3 length: 17 residues. In DNA, the CDR3 is TGTGCCAGCAGTTACTCCAGAAACCCCTCTGGGGCCAACGTCCTGACTTTC. Translating gives CASSYSRNPSGANVLTF.

This clonotype was found a few times. The rearrangement links TRBV6-1 to TRBJ2-3; 10 bases are shared with TRBD1. V lost 6 bases to trimming and J lost 4 bases; unmatched junction nucleotides: 7. The CDR3 runs 15 residues. Germline V gives CDR1 MNHNS, CDR2 SASEGT. This chain's CDR3 is CASRRQGAGPDTQYF. The CDR3 nucleotides are TGTGCCAGCAGGAGACAGGGGGCTGGCCCAGATACGCAGTATTTT.

This clonotype has a handful of counts. The genes are TRBV4-1 and TRBJ2-5; the match to TRBD2 covers 11 bases. V was pared by 0 bases and J by 4 bases, with 10 bases of the junction left unmatched. There are 18 residues in the CDR3. CDR1 is MGHRA, CDR2 YSYEKL, per germline. The CDR3 nucleotides are TGCGCCAGCAGCCAAGATCGGCTAGCGGGGGGTATGGGAGAGACCCAGTACTTC. This sequence encodes CASSQDRLAGGMGETQYF.

The chain employs TRBV5-6 and TRBJ2-2, with TRBD2 as a possible D gene (5 bases). Between the trimmed V and J ends, which lost 0 bases and 5 bases, there was a span of 8 bases. The germline gives CDR1 SGHDT, CDR2 YYEEEE. This CDR3 is built from 14 residues. CDR3 region: CASSLGLQTGELFF. The DNA for the CDR3 is TGTGCCAGCAGCTTGGGACTACAAACCGGGGAGCTGTTTTTT. The complete variable domain, with remaining parts taken from reference TRBV5-6 and TRBJ2-2, reads DAGVTQSPTHLIKTRGQQVTLRCSPKSGHDTVSWYQQALGQGPQFIFQYYEEEERQRGNFPDRFSGHQFPNYSSELNVNALLLGDSALYLCASSLGLQTGELFFGEGSRLTVL.

This chain's CDR3 is CSVGLTGRQSLPYEQYF. CDR3 nucleotide sequence: TGCAGCGTTGGGTTGACAGGGCGGCAGTCTCTCCCCTACGAGCAGTACTTC. V is TRBV29-1 and J is TRBJ2-7; 7 nucleotides agree with TRBD1. The germline CDR1 and CDR2 sequences are SQVTM and ANQGSEA. Trimming at V came to 4 bases and at J to 2 bases, leaving 17 bases not matched to a gene. CDR3 length equals 17 residues.

This clonotype showed up just a few times. The chain combines TRBV5-5 with TRBJ2-3; D possibly matches TRBD1 or TRBD2 (6 bases each). Trimming left V 8 bases short and J 8 bases short, with 12 bases between. The germline gives CDR1 SGHKS, CDR2 YYEKEE (reference sequence). CDR3 length equals 11 residues. CDR3 protein: CASGRGGTQYF. CDR3 DNA: TGTGCCAGTGGCAGGGGAGGTACGCAGTATTTT.

The chain links TRBV20-1 to TRBJ2-1, with 11 bases lining up with TRBD2. Germline lookup yields CDR1 DFQATT and CDR2 SNEGSKA (reference sequence). The CDR3 sequence is 13 residues long. Trimming at V came to 6 bases and at J to 13 bases, leaving 11 bases not matched to a gene. In nucleotides, the CDR3 is TGCAGTGCCCAGATGCTAGCGGGGGGACACCAGTTCTTC. Translation gives CSAQMLAGGHQFF.